Sequencing of this T cell receptor beta chain was carried out in a study of beta chain features in type 1 diabetes. About the study: Cell yields, gender and age were comparable in patients and healthy donors. Study findings and constraints: PCR could preferentially amplify shorter templates, alike in patients and controls. Shortening of TCRB CDR3s, moderate but significant, appeared in all four CD4+ subsets of Type 1 diabetes patients.

Isolated RNA was reverse transcribed in full, so expressed TCRB transcripts were sequenced. Sequencing used immunoSEQ multiplex PCR; TCRdb keeps in-frame clones, though not all of them. The data contain approximately 360,000 clones, around 12% of them singletons. Comments on this clone: The antigen is not known.

The V gene lost 3 bases and the J gene lost 0 bases, with 8 bases spanning the gap. The germline gives CDR1 SGHTA, CDR2 FQGNSA. The CDR3 length is 15 residues. This chain connects TRBV7-2 to TRBJ2-2; a possible D gene is TRBD2 (5 bases). The source is a woman between 18 and 29 years old with type 1 diabetes. Sequences were obtained from naive CD4+ T cells from blood. CDR3 DNA: TGTGCCAGCAGCTTTCACGGGGCGAACACCGGGGAGCTGTTTTTT. Residues: CASSFHGANTGELFF.